This T cell receptor beta chain was recovered during a study of blood T cell repertoires in COVID-19. TCRdb keeps only in-frame clones here, not all; method: immunoSEQ multiplex PCR. The data contain almost 95,000 clones, around 88% of them singletons. There are 16 residues in the CDR3. Trimming removed 2 bases from V and 2 bases from J, with 16 bases in between. Germline loops: CDR1 LGHDT, CDR2 YNNKEL (reference sequence). Seattle enrolled patients during active infection and tracked them longitudinally. The TCR originated in a woman aged 60-75 years with COVID-19, enrolled during active disease. Sequencing used peripheral blood. The chain is built from TRBV3-1 (or the pseudogene TRBV3-2) and TRBJ2-7; D is possibly TRBD2 (5 bases). This chain's CDR3 is CASSQTGETSPYEQYF. The CDR3 coding sequence is TGTGCCAGCAGCCAAACCGGGGAGACAAGTCCCTACGAGCAGTACTTC.